This TCR beta chain was profiled in a study of T cells in women clearing cervical HPV infection. Note on this clone: The read stops 3 residues short of the end of the CDR3; the missing end is completed from the germline J gene.

V gave up 4 bases and J gave up 7 bases; unmatched junction bases: 8. The CDR3 is 14 amino acids. Germline lookup yields CDR1 SGHRS and CDR2 YFSETQ. Sequencing was performed with immunoSEQ multiplex PCR; in TCRdb, only in-frame clones are kept and a portion is missing. The ten most abundant clones cover 2.5% to 3.5% of a sample with around 30,000 clones. The rearrangement uses TRBV5-1 and TRBJ1-1; 9 positions agree with TRBD1. Sequencing was carried out using blood buffy coat. The clonotype originates from a woman between 18 and 69 years old with a cervical HPV16 infection that either progressed to CIN3+ or cleared (not recorded which). Partial CDR3 DNA: TGCGCCAGCAGCACCCAAGGGACAGGGAATGAA. Translating gives CASSTQGTGNE. The full-length CDR3 reads as CASSTQGTGNEAFF.